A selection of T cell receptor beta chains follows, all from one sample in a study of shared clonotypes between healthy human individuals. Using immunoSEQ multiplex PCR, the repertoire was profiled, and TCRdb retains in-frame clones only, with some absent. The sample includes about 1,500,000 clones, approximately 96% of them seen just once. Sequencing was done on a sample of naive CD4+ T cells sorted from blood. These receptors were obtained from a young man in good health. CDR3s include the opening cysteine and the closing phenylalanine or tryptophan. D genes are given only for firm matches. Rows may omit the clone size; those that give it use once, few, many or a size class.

CDR3: CAISERAHTGTEAFF; DNA: TGTGCCATCAGTGAAAGGGCCCACACGGGGACTGAAGCTTTCTTT; J: TRBJ1-1; D: .; V: TRBV10-3; size: .
CDR3: CASSVYGTYEQYF; DNA: TGTGCCAGCAGTGTATACGGGACCTACGAGCAGTACTTC; J: TRBJ2-7; D: .; V: TRBV25-1; size: .
CDR3: CASSLLSGASGITDTQYF; DNA: TGTGCCAGCAGCTTACTATCGGGGGCTAGCGGGATCACAGATACGCAGTATTTT; J: TRBJ2-3; D: TRBD2; V: TRBV11-2; size: .
CDR3: CASSLASLGHGTAANEKLFF; DNA: TGCGCCAGCAGCTTGGCATCCCTGGGACACGGTACTGCGGCTAATGAAAAACTGTTTTTT; J: TRBJ1-4; D: .; V: TRBV5-1; size: .
CDR3: CASNRENTEAFF; DNA: TGTGCCTCCAACAGGGAGAACACTGAAGCTTTCTTT; J: TRBJ1-1; D: .; V: TRBV30; size: .
CDR3: CASSGGVGFRAQETQYF; DNA: TGCGCCAGCAGCGGGGGAGTGGGTTTCAGAGCCCAAGAGACCCAGTACTTC; J: TRBJ2-5; D: .; V: TRBV5-1; size: .
CDR3: CASSIRVGAANTGELFF; DNA: TGTGCCAGCTCAATCCGCGTAGGAGCCGCGAACACCGGGGAGCTGTTTTTT; J: TRBJ2-2; D: .; V: TRBV18; size: .
CDR3: CASSARDRTLYGYTF; DNA: TGCGCCAGCAGCGCAAGGGACAGAACCCTCTATGGCTACACCTTC; J: TRBJ1-2; D: TRBD1; V: TRBV5-1; size: .
CDR3: CASSVVEYNEQFF; DNA: TGTGCCAGCAGCGTAGTTGAGTACAATGAGCAGTTCTTC; J: TRBJ2-1; D: .; V: TRBV9; size: .
CDR3: CASRWIEAYEQYF; DNA: TGTGCCAGCAGATGGATCGAAGCCTACGAGCAGTACTTC; J: TRBJ2-7; D: .; V: TRBV2; size: .
CDR3: CASSPLGGEPRNEQYF; DNA: TGTGCCAGCAGCCCCCTTGGGGGGGAGCCACGTAACGAGCAGTACTTC; J: TRBJ2-7; D: TRBD2; V: TRBV7-9; size: .
CDR3: CASSIDSRLAPQHF; DNA: TGTGCCAGCAGCATAGACAGCCGATTGGCGCCCCAGCATTTT; J: TRBJ1-5; D: .; V: TRBV21-1; size: .
CDR3: CASSEMGRQETQYF; DNA: TGTGCCAGCAGTGAAATGGGCAGACAAGAGACCCAGTACTTC; J: TRBJ2-5; D: .; V: TRBV2; size: many
CDR3: CASSSRASSGNTIYF; DNA: TGTGCCAGCAGCTCCCGGGCCTCCTCTGGAAACACCATATATTTT; J: TRBJ1-3; D: .; V: TRBV7-2; size: .
CDR3: CASGRLAGAYEQFF; DNA: TGTGCCAGCGGACGACTAGCGGGAGCCTATGAGCAGTTCTTC; J: TRBJ2-1; D: TRBD2; V: TRBV7-2; size: .
CDR3: CASSSFGQGLSNEQFF; DNA: TGCGCCAGCAGCTCCTTTGGACAGGGTCTTAGCAATGAGCAGTTCTTC; J: TRBJ2-1; D: TRBD1; V: TRBV5-1; size: once
CDR3: CASSQGGRYTDTQYF; DNA: TGCGCCAGCAGCCAAGGGGGTCGATACACAGATACGCAGTATTTT; J: TRBJ2-3; D: .; V: TRBV4-3; size: .
CDR3: CASSLLGVSEAFF; DNA: TGTGCCAGCAGTTTATTGGGTGTCTCTGAAGCTTTCTTT; J: TRBJ1-1; D: .; V: TRBV28; size: .
CDR3: CASSTIRTGASTDTQYF; DNA: TGTGCCAGCAGCACCATACGGACTGGGGCTAGCACAGATACGCAGTATTTT; J: TRBJ2-3; D: .; V: TRBV27; size: .
CDR3: CASARGTSTDTQYF; DNA: TGTGCCAGCGCCAGGGGAACTAGCACAGATACGCAGTATTTT; J: TRBJ2-3; D: .; V: TRBV25-1; size: once